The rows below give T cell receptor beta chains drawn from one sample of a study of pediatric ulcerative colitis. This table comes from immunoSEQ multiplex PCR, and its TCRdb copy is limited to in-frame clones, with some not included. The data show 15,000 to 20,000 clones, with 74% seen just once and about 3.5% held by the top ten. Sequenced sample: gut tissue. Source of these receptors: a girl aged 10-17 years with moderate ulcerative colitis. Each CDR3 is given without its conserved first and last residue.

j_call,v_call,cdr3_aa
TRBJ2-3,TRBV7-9,ASTPSWGNTDTQY
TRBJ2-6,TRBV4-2,ASSQTSGANVLT
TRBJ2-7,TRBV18,ASSKAEGSYEQY
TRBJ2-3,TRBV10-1,ASSAPGTDTQY
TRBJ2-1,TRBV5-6,ASSLVGGEQF
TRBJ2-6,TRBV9,ASSPRTGGTFSGANVLT
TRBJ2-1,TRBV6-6,ASSHIAGGANEQF
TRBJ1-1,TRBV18,ASSPMGDSSTEAF
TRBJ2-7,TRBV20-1,SASLREQY
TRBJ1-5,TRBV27,ASSYYGQPNQPQH
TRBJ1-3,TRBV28,ASRWGGGNTIY
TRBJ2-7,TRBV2,ASAGLAGEQY
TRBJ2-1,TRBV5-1,ASSLWWTTRRGQF
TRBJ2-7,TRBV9,ASSVASTSGSGYEQY
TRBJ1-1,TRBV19,ASSIGGAGTEAF
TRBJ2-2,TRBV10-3,ATRTSNTGELF
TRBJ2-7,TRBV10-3,AITASLTHSYEQY
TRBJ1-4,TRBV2,ASRVTGSTEKLF
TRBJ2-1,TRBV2,ASSEGLAGNEQF
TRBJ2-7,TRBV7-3,ASSLRPYEQY
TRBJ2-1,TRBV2,ASSGWYNEQF
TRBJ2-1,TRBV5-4,ASSRRLAGAQPNNEQF
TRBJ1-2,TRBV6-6,ASRDRANYGYT
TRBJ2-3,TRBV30,AWGGGPEDTQY
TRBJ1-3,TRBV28,ASSYQVSGNTIY
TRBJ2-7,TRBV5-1,ASSLWTSGLPSYEQY
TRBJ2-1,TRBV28,ASSLTGTSGRNEQF
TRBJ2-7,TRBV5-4,ASSADRVLSYEQY
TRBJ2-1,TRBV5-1,ASSFVTGVVYNEQF
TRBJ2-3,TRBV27,ASSFGPYGETDTQY
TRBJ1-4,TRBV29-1,SAGQLSGEKLF